This TCR beta chain was identified in a study of circulating tumor DNA in untreated peripheral T-cell lymphoma. Regarding the study as a whole: In about 70% of patients, tumor-specific clonotypes were identified.

Points on this clone: Its specificity is not known.

Germline CDR1 is KGHSH and CDR2 is LQKENI. The CDR3 contains 13 residues. V dropped 0 bases and J dropped 6 bases, with 9 bases sitting between them. Assay: immunoSEQ multiplex PCR; the TCRdb copy retains only in-frame clones and omits some. The data show around 6,300 clones, about 62% seen once. The chain carries TRBV18 and TRBJ2-7; unclear D gene. The receptor was isolated from a human donor with peripheral T-cell lymphoma. The sequencing input was tumor tissue. The CDR3 sequence: CASSPPSPSEQYF. The DNA of the CDR3 is TGTGCCAGCTCACCACCGTCCCCTAGCGAGCAGTACTTC.